Listed below are T cell receptor beta chains from one sample, sequenced in a study of T cells in Graves' hyperthyroidism and ophthalmopathy. A single record per CDR3 protein comes from TCRdb applying MiXCR to the multiplex PCR reads. The data contain approximately 270,000 distinct CDR3 sequences, 13% to 15% of them seen just once; the ten biggest clones take up 10% to 15%. The sequencing sample was made of blood. All receptors derive from a middle-aged woman with Graves' hyperthyroidism that later progressed to Graves' ophthalmopathy. Both conserved end residues are part of each CDR3. The D gene is left open where the match is weak. Size tells how often a clone was seen (once, few, many) or the class of an expanded clone, and some rows leave it out.

d_gene,j_gene,v_gene,abundance,CDR3aa,CDR3nt
-,TRBJ2-4,TRBV7-3,many,CASSPSWESIQYF,TGTGCCAGCAGCCCGTCTTGGGAGAGCATTCAGTACTTC
TRBD1,TRBJ2-5,TRBV29-1,many,CSVLGGAKTQYF,TGCAGCGTTTTAGGGGGCGCGAAGACCCAGTACTTC
TRBD1,TRBJ2-5,TRBV14,-,CASSQNRGLGETQYF,TGTGCCAGCAGCCAGAACAGGGGGCTTGGAGAGACCCAGTACTTC
TRBD1,TRBJ1-1,TRBV6-2/TRBV6-3,-,CATNEPPGQGGTEAFF,TGTGCCACCAACGAACCACCGGGACAGGGAGGAACTGAAGCTTTCTTT
TRBD1,TRBJ2-7,TRBV6-6,many,CASSSDRFYEQYF,TGTGCCAGCAGTTCGGACAGGTTCTACGAGCAGTACTTC
TRBD1,TRBJ1-2,TRBV11-2,many,CASSPATGWYGYTF,TGTGCCAGCAGCCCAGCGACAGGGTGGTATGGCTACACCTTC
-,TRBJ2-2,TRBV28,many,CASKLYGELFF,TGTGCCAGCAAGCTTTACGGGGAGCTGTTTTTT
-,TRBJ2-1,TRBV24-1,many,CATSDLPSGTRPPEQFF,TGTGCCACCAGTGATTTGCCATCCGGGACTCGACCTCCCGAGCAGTTCTTC
-,TRBJ2-7,TRBV4-1,-,CASSQPGHLVYEQYF,TGCGCCAGCAGCCAGCCGGGACACCTCGTTTACGAGCAGTACTTC
-,TRBJ2-7,TRBV2,many,CASSEGAGPTYEQYF,TGTGCCAGCAGTGAAGGGGCGGGGCCCACCTACGAGCAGTACTTC
-,TRBJ1-2,TRBV6-1,many,CASSGRTDYYGYTF,TGTGCCAGCAGTGGACGGACAGACTACTATGGCTACACCTTC
TRBD2,TRBJ2-5,TRBV18,many,CASSRDSAGSTTQYF,TGTGCCAGCTCTCGTGACTCAGCGGGATCAACCACCCAGTACTTC
-,TRBJ2-7,TRBV5-1,many,CASTLRSRRGYEQYF,TGCGCCAGCACCCTGAGGTCGAGACGGGGCTACGAGCAGTACTTC
TRBD2,TRBJ2-3,TRBV20-1,many,CSARDGSGPSTDTQYF,TGCAGTGCTAGAGACGGTAGCGGGCCTAGCACAGATACGCAGTATTTT
TRBD1,TRBJ1-1,TRBV5-6,many,CASSPGQGRAFF,TGTGCCAGCAGCCCTGGACAGGGTAGGGCTTTCTTT
TRBD2,TRBJ2-5,TRBV3-1,many,CASSLRGAGAEETQYF,TGTGCCAGCAGCCTCCGGGGAGCGGGAGCTGAAGAGACCCAGTACTTC
-,TRBJ2-2,TRBV7-3,-,CASSLSGTEELFF,TGTGCCAGCAGCTTAAGTGGCACCGAGGAGCTGTTTTTT
TRBD2,TRBJ2-7,TRBV27,many,CASMGGAGGPYEQYF,TGTGCCAGCATGGGAGGAGCGGGAGGGCCCTACGAGCAGTACTTC
TRBD1,TRBJ2-7,TRBV2,-,CASSLVGTGNNEQYF,TGTGCCAGCAGTTTAGTCGGGACAGGCAACAACGAGCAGTACTTC
-,TRBJ1-1,TRBV25-1,many,CASSELVVGSTEAFF,TGTGCCAGCAGTGAATTGGTGGTTGGAAGCACTGAAGCTTTCTTT
-,TRBJ2-7,TRBV6-1,many,CASSERRGLRGYEQYF,TGTGCCAGCAGTGAAAGGAGGGGTCTTCGTGGTTACGAGCAGTACTTC
-,TRBJ1-4,TRBV6-1,many,CASRGTATNEKLFF,TGTGCCAGCAGAGGGACCGCAACTAATGAAAAACTGTTTTTT
-,TRBJ2-1,TRBV9,-,CASSVGENYNEQFF,TGTGCCAGCAGCGTAGGGGAGAACTACAATGAGCAGTTCTTC
-,TRBJ1-3,TRBV28,-,CASSPGFAGNTIYF,TGTGCCAGCAGCCCGGGATTTGCTGGAAACACCATATATTTT
-,TRBJ2-2,TRBV6-2/TRBV6-3,-,CASTPSGQGYTGELFF,TGTGCCAGCACCCCCTCGGGGCAGGGATACACCGGGGAGCTGTTTTTT
-,TRBJ2-5,TRBV19,few,CASRPQFRDNQETQYF,TGTGCCAGTAGACCCCAATTTCGGGACAACCAAGAGACCCAGTACTTC
-,TRBJ1-4,TRBV29-1,many,CSARDLGEKLFF,TGCAGCGCCCGGGACCTTGGGGAAAAACTGTTTTTT
TRBD2,TRBJ2-1,TRBV10-3,-,CAIRGTSGGHEQFF,TGTGCCATCAGGGGGACTAGCGGGGGTCATGAGCAGTTCTTC
-,TRBJ1-1,TRBV19,many,CASSALWGTEAFF,TGTGCCAGTAGTGCTTTGTGGGGCACTGAAGCTTTCTTT
-,TRBJ1-4,TRBV7-9,many,CASSLVIGTNEKLFF,TGTGCCAGCAGCTTAGTAATTGGGACTAATGAAAAACTGTTTTTT
-,TRBJ2-5,TRBV7-8,many,CASSRDSGYQETQYF,TGTGCCAGCAGCAGGGATTCGGGGTACCAAGAGACCCAGTACTTC
TRBD2,TRBJ2-6,TRBV20-1,many,CSAREPGLAGLSGANVLTF,TGCAGTGCTAGAGAGCCGGGACTAGCGGGTCTCTCTGGGGCCAACGTCCTGACTTTC
TRBD2,TRBJ2-5,TRBV10-2,many,CASRGGLAGRETQYF,TGCGCCAGCAGGGGGGGTCTAGCGGGGAGAGAGACCCAGTACTTC
-,TRBJ1-5,TRBV19,few,CASRRKGFNQPQHF,TGTGCCAGTAGACGCAAGGGTTTCAATCAGCCCCAGCATTTT
TRBD2,TRBJ2-5,TRBV27,few,CASKRSGTSAPSEYF,TGTGCCAGCAAACGATCCGGGACTAGCGCCCCGTCGGAGTACTTC
TRBD1,TRBJ1-2,TRBV7-9,few,CASSKGQGAYGYTF,TGTGCCAGCAGCAAGGGACAGGGGGCGTATGGCTACACCTTC
-,TRBJ2-7,TRBV5-1,-,CASSFLGTRYEQYF,TGCGCCAGTAGCTTCCTTGGGACAAGGTACGAGCAGTACTTC
-,TRBJ2-5,TRBV12-5,-,CASASPWGQETQYF,TGTGCTAGTGCCTCCCCGTGGGGCCAAGAGACCCAGTACTTC
-,TRBJ2-5,TRBV20-1,-,CSFQGNQETQYF,TGCAGCTTCCAGGGAAATCAAGAGACCCAGTACTTC
-,TRBJ2-3,TRBV12-3/TRBV12-4,many,CASRSGQSTDTQYF,TGTGCCAGCAGGTCGGGACAAAGCACAGATACGCAGTATTTT
TRBD1,TRBJ1-1,TRBV5-1,many,CASSTGVGTEAFF,TGCGCCAGCAGCACAGGGGTTGGCACTGAAGCTTTCTTT
-,TRBJ2-1,TRBV18,many,CASSFSEYNEQFF,TGTGCCAGCTCATTTAGCGAGTACAATGAGCAGTTCTTC
-,TRBJ2-1,TRBV20-1,many,CSATTLAYNEQFF,TGCAGTGCAACAACCCTTGCCTACAATGAGCAGTTCTTC
-,TRBJ1-4,TRBV5-1,-,CASSLFWGETNEKLFF,TGCGCCAGCAGCTTGTTTTGGGGAGAGACTAATGAAAAACTGTTTTTT
-,TRBJ1-6,TRBV12-3/TRBV12-4,many,CASSRQGYNSPLHF,TGTGCCAGCTCGAGGCAGGGGTATAATTCACCCCTCCACTTT
-,TRBJ2-7,TRBV28,many,CASSHPYEQYF,TGTGCCAGCAGTCACCCCTACGAGCAGTACTTC
-,TRBJ1-3,TRBV3-1,many,CASSGPGNTIYF,TGTGCCAGCTCAGGTCCGGGAAACACCATATATTTT
TRBD2,TRBJ2-5,TRBV11-2,many,CASSQNGLAGVQETQYF,TGTGCCAGCAGCCAAAACGGACTAGCGGGCGTACAAGAGACCCAGTACTTC
-,TRBJ2-3,TRBV18,many,CASSPIEAGTDTQYF,TGTGCCAGCTCACCTATCGAAGCGGGCACAGATACGCAGTATTTT
TRBD1,TRBJ2-7,TRBV3-1,many,CASSPWTGASYEQYF,TGTGCCAGCAGCCCCTGGACAGGGGCTTCCTACGAGCAGTACTTC
-,TRBJ1-1,TRBV30,many,CACSPSWAEAFF,TGTGCCTGCAGCCCGTCCTGGGCTGAAGCTTTCTTT
TRBD1,TRBJ1-4,TRBV20-1,many,CSGETGRFNEKLFF,TGCAGTGGGGAGACAGGGAGGTTTAATGAAAAACTGTTTTTT